Listed here are 24 T cell receptor beta chains from one sample, sequenced in a study of CD8+CD57+ T cells in acquired aplastic anemia. Flow cytometry had shown expanded CD8+CD57+ cells in the patients chosen for sequencing. According to the study, genomic DNA was the template for TCR beta VDJ and CDR3 profiling. TCRdb redid the calling of the reads with MiXCR, one entry per CDR3 protein. The profile shows about 95,000 distinct CDR3 sequences, about 66% of them singletons. Material for sequencing was sorted CD4+, CD8+, or CD8+CD57+ T cells (not recorded which) from PBMCs. Receptors were obtained from a human donor with aplastic anemia.

This rearrangement joins TRBV25-1 to TRBJ2-7; the match to TRBD2 covers 8 bases. The CDR3 covers 14 residues. J was trimmed by 7 bases and V by 8 bases; bases with no gene match: 13. CDR1 and CDR2 from the germline V gene are MGHDK and SYGVNS. The CDR3 loop is CASVGPGLVREQYF. The DNA for the CDR3 is TGTGCCAGCGTGGGACCGGGACTAGTGAGGGAGCAGTACTTC.

J is TRBJ2-7 and V is TRBV10-3; 15 bases are shared with TRBD2. Germline CDR1 and CDR2: ENHRY and SYGVKD. V was pared by 9 bases and J by 4 bases, with 1 base of the junction left unmatched. The length of the CDR3 is 13 residues. The DNA for the CDR3 is TGTGCCATTGGGACTAGCGGGAGGTACGAGCAGTACTTC. Translated, it gives CAIGTSGRYEQYF.

The chain recombines TRBV10-3 with TRBJ1-1; 9 bases fit TRBD1. In germline, CDR1 is ENHRY, CDR2 SYGVKD. J was trimmed by 5 bases and V by 4 bases; bases with no gene match: 2. The CDR3 spans 13 residues. CDR3 residues: CAISVDRGTEAFF. CDR3 sequence (DNA): TGTGCCATCAGTGTAGACAGGGGGACTGAAGCTTTCTTT.

The chain couples TRBV5-1 to TRBJ2-7; possible D gene TRBD1, 6 bases. V gave up 7 bases and J gave up 1 base, with 12 bases separating them. Germline V CDR1 and CDR2: SGHRS, YFSETQ. The CDR3 is 13 residues long. The CDR3: CASRTQGSYEQYF. The CDR3 DNA reads as TGCGCCAGCCGTACCCAGGGGTCCTACGAGCAGTACTTC. Supplemented by reference TRBV5-1 and TRBJ2-7, the full variable domain reads KAGVTQTPRYLIKTRGQQVTLSCSPISGHRSVSWYQQTPGQGLQFLFEYFSETQRNKGNFPGRFSGRQFSNSRSEMNVSTLELGDSALYLCASRTQGSYEQYFGPGTRLTVT.

A remark on this clonotype: At one of its ends the junction is not consistent with the germline gene, which may arise from a read error. The chain employs TRBV20-1 and TRBJ1-5; D is perhaps TRBD1 (5 bases). Germline V lookup: CDR1 DFQATT, CDR2 SNEGSKA (reference sequence). CDR3 size: 17 residues. The CDR3 spells CSASGGGRQNSIQPQHF. As DNA, the CDR3 is TGCAGTGCTAGTGGGGGTGGACGCCAAAATAGCATTCAGCCCCAGCATTTT.

This chain connects TRBV2 to TRBJ1-5, with TRBD1 as a possible D gene (6 bases). The CDR3 has 14 amino acids. Between the trimmed V and J ends, which lost 8 bases and 6 bases, there was a span of 17 bases. The germline gives CDR1 SNHLY, CDR2 FYNNEI. In DNA form, the CDR3 reads TGTGCCAGCTCTCCACAGGGAAGCTTTCAGCCCCAGCATTTT. It translates to CASSPQGSFQPQHF.

The chain recombines TRBV10-3 with TRBJ1-2, with TRBD1 matching over 8 bases. CDR1 is ENHRY, CDR2 SYGVKD, per germline. J lost 8 bases, V lost 2 bases, and 4 bases had no gene match. This CDR3 contains 13 residues. Written as DNA, the CDR3 is TGTGCCATCAGTGAGGAACAGGGGGGCGGCTACACCTTC. Encoded protein: CAISEEQGGGYTF.

Many counts were recorded for this clonotype. The rearrangement uses TRBV29-1 and TRBJ2-7, with 10 bases identical to TRBD1. CDR1 is SQVTM, CDR2 ANQGSEA, per germline. The J segment lost 0 bases and the V segment lost 5 bases, leaving 4 bases of the junction unmatched. This CDR3 is built from 14 residues. The CDR3 DNA reads TGCAGCGTTTGGGGGACAGGGGTCTCCTACGAGCAGTACTTC. Its protein is CSVWGTGVSYEQYF.

The J gene is TRBJ2-3, the V gene TRBV10-3, with TRBD1 as a possible D gene (5 bases). CDR1 and CDR2 (germline): ENHRY, SYGVKD. The CDR3 sequence is 14 residues long. Trimming left V 10 bases short and J 0 bases short, with 14 bases between. The CDR3 spells CATGDSSSTDTQYF. In DNA, the CDR3 is TGTGCCACGGGCGACAGTTCTAGCACAGATACGCAGTATTTT.

The chain combines TRBV14 with TRBJ2-3, with 8 bases lining up with TRBD1. This CDR3 region has 14 residues. The germline V gene encodes CDR1 SGHDN and CDR2 FVKESK. The J segment lost 8 bases and the V segment lost 3 bases, leaving 7 bases of the junction unmatched. As DNA, the CDR3 is TGTGCCAGCAGCCAGGGCCCAGGGGGCGTTACGCAGTATTTT. Translation gives CASSQGPGGVTQYF.

This rearrangement joins TRBV20-1 to TRBJ2-5; 7 nucleotides line up with TRBD2. Germline values: CDR1 DFQATT, CDR2 SNEGSKA (reference sequence). This CDR3 has 16 residues. Trimming cost V 3 bases and J 1 base; bases outside gene matches: 11. The CDR3 DNA reads TGCAGTGCTAGCGATGCCGGCGGGGGACTCCAAGAGACCCAGTACTTC. It codes for CSASDAGGGLQETQYF.

To note about this clonotype: A read error is possible here, since a much larger clone lies one base away. In this CDR3 the conserved last residue, phenylalanine or tryptophan, is missing, so a read error is likely. This chain uses TRBV6-5 with TRBJ2-1, with 9 bases fitting TRBD2. CDR3 length equals 15 residues. Per the germline V gene, CDR1 is MNHEY and CDR2 is SVGAGI. The ends lost 0 bases at V and 7 bases at J; junction bases unmatched: 4. The CDR3 loop is CASSYSRLAGNEQFS. The CDR3, as DNA: TGTGCCAGCAGTTACTCAAGGCTAGCGGGAAATGAGCAGTTCTCC.

The chain joins TRBV19 to TRBJ1-2, with D perhaps TRBD1 (5 bases). The CDR3 has 13 residues. Deletions cut 6 bases from V and 1 base from J, with 9 bases between. The germline gives CDR1 LNHDA, CDR2 SQIVND (reference sequence). Here the CDR3 reads CASSQGVNYGYTF. CDR3 coding DNA: TGTGCCAGTAGCCAGGGTGTTAACTATGGCTACACCTTC.

The chain joins TRBV7-8 to TRBJ2-7; the D is unclear. With 7 bases removed from V and 1 base from J, the gap between germline ends came to 11 bases. Germline CDR1 is SGHVS and CDR2 is FQNEAQ. This CDR3 comprises 13 residues. The CDR3 bases are TGTGCCAGCACCCCAGACTGGTCCTACGAGCAGTACTTC. It yields the protein CASTPDWSYEQYF.

The V gene is TRBV20-1, the J gene TRBJ1-1, with D unresolved. The CDR3 is made up of 12 amino acids. Looked up from germline, CDR1 is DFQATT and CDR2 is SNEGSKA (reference sequence). Trimming left V 6 bases short and J 4 bases short, with 12 bases between. CDR3 sequence reads: CSAPDGVTEAFF. Written as DNA, the CDR3 is TGCAGTGCGCCGGATGGGGTCACTGAAGCTTTCTTT.

V is TRBV20-1 and J is TRBJ2-7, with D perhaps given as TRBD1 or TRBD2 (5 bases each). V lost 8 bases, J lost 7 bases, and 27 bases lay in between. Looked up from germline, CDR1 is DFQATT and CDR2 is SNEGSKA (reference sequence). The CDR3 runs 15 residues. This CDR3 is CSTPNLRGPLGEQYF. The DNA of the CDR3 is TGCAGTACTCCAAACCTACGGGGACCACTGGGGGAGCAGTACTTC.

This clonotype was detected ten times or more. This chain joins TRBV6-1 and TRBJ2-3; D possibly corresponds to TRBD2 (7 bases). The CDR3 has 14 amino acids. The V end lost 8 bases, the J end lost 5 bases, and 17 bases lay between the germline ends. Germline CDR1 reads MNHNS; CDR2 reads SASEGT. The CDR3 DNA follows: TGTGCCAGCGGGAGGGGGGGTGTCGGAGATACGCAGTATTTT. Translated: CASGRGGVGDTQYF.

The chain uses TRBV10-3 and TRBJ1-1, with D tentatively TRBD1 (5 bases). The CDR3 is made up of 13 amino acids. The germline V gene encodes CDR1 ENHRY and CDR2 SYGVKD. The V and J ends lost 3 bases and 0 bases respectively, with 5 bases between them. The CDR3 DNA sequence: TGTGCCATCAGTGACAGGGTGAACACTGAAGCTTTCTTT. Protein: CAISDRVNTEAFF.

This clonotype was seen a few times. The chain uses TRBV29-1 and TRBJ2-1; D is unclear. This CDR3 is built from 12 residues. CDR1 is SQVTM and CDR2 is ANQGSEA in the germline V gene. V dropped 3 bases and J dropped 6 bases, with 9 bases sitting between them. For the CDR3, the DNA is TGCAGCGTTGAGGGTCTGTTCAATGAGCAGTTCTTC. It codes for CSVEGLFNEQFF.

This clonotype has just one count. The rearrangement uses TRBV24-1 and TRBJ2-3, with D unclear. In germline, CDR1 is KGHDR, CDR2 SFDVKD. V lost 4 bases to trimming and J lost 6 bases, with 7 bases between them. The CDR3 sequence is 12 residues long. CDR3 protein: CATSDTLDTQYF. DNA for the CDR3: TGTGCCACCAGTGACACGCTTGATACGCAGTATTTT.

This clonotype was picked up a small number of times. V is TRBV10-1 and J is TRBJ2-7, with 9 positions matching TRBD2. There are 15 residues in the CDR3. Germline values: CDR1 WNHNN, CDR2 SYGVQD (reference sequence). V lost 1 base to trimming and J lost 3 bases; unmatched junction nucleotides: 4. The CDR3 region is CASSELTSGHYEQYF. Written as DNA, the CDR3 is TGCGCCAGCAGTGAGTTGACTAGCGGCCACTACGAGCAGTACTTC.

The chain combines TRBV11-1 with TRBJ2-1; 11 positions agree with TRBD2. Germline V gives CDR1 SGHAT, CDR2 FQDESV (reference sequence). CDR3 length: 15 amino acids. The V gene end was trimmed by 5 bases and the J gene end by 8 bases; junction bases not matched to a gene: 8. CDR3 in DNA: TGTGCCAGCAGCAAACGACTAGCGGGGTCACATGAGCAGTTCTTC. Translation: CASSKRLAGSHEQFF.

With respect to this clonotype: Without the conserved terminal phenylalanine or tryptophan, this CDR3 likely stems from a read error. The chain combines TRBV20-1 with TRBJ1-6; tentative D call: TRBD1 (6 bases). The CDR3 runs 14 residues. CDR1 and CDR2 from the germline V gene are DFQATT and SNEGSKA (reference sequence). The V end was cut by 4 bases, the J end by 8 bases, with 15 bases between. The CDR3 spells CSANLGARDSPLHL. The CDR3, as DNA: TGCAGTGCTAACCTGGGGGCGAGGGATTCACCCCTCCACCTT.

The V gene is TRBV25-1, the J gene TRBJ2-3, with 8 nucleotides matching TRBD2. The germline CDR1 and CDR2 sequences are MGHDK and SYGVNS. The CDR3 length is 15 residues. V was pared by 2 bases and J by 10 bases, with 11 bases of the junction left unmatched. CDR3 protein: CASSETGLAGGAQYF. CDR3 DNA sequence: TGTGCCAGCAGTGAAACCGGTCTAGCGGGCGGGGCGCAGTATTTT.